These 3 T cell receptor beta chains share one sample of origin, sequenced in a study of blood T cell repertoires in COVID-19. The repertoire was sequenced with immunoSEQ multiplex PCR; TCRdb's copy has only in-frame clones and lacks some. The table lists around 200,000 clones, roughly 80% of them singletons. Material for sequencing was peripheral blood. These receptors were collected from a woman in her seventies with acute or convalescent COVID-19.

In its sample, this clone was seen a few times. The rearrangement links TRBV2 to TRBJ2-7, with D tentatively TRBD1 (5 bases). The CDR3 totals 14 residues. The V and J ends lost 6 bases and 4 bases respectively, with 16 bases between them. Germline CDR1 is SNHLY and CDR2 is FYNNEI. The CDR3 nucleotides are TGTGCCAGCAGCAGGGAACGTGAGTTGTACGAGCAGTACTTC. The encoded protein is CASSRERELYEQYF. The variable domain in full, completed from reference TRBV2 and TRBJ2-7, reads EPEVTQTPSHQVTQMGQEVILRCVPISNHLYFYWYRQILGQKVEFLVSFYNNEISEKSEIFDDQFSVERPDGSNFTLKIRSTKLEDSAMYFCASSRERELYEQYFGPGTRLTVT.

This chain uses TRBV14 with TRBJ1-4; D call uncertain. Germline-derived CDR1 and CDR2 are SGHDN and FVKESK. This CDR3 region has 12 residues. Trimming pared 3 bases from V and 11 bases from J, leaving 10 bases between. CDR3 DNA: TGTGCCAGCAGCCAGGCCAGGAAGAAACTGTTTTTT. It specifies CASSQARKKLFF.

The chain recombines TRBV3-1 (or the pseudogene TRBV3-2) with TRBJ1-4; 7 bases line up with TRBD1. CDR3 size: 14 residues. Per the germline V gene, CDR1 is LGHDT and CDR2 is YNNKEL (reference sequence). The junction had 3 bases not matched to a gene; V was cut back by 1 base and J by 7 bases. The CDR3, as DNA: TGTGCCAGCAGCCAAGGACAGGGTGGTGAAAAACTGTTTTTT. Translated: CASSQGQGGEKLFF.